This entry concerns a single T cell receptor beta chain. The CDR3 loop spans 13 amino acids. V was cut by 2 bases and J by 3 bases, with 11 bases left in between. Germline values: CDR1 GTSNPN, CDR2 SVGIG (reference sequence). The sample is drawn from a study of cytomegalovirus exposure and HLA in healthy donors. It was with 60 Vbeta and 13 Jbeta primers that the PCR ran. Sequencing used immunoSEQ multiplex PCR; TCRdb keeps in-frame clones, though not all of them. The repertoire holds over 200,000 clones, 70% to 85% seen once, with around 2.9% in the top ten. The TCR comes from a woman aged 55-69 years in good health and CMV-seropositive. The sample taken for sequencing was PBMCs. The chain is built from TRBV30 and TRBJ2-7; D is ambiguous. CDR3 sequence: CAWSSLASYEQYF. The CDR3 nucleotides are TGTGCCTGGAGTTCGTTAGCTAGCTACGAGCAGTACTTC.